These T cell receptor beta chains were read from a single sample in a study of PD-1 blockade in classical Hodgkin lymphoma. Some clones are missing from TCRdb's copy, which holds only in-frame ones; the method was immunoSEQ multiplex PCR. The sample consists of tens of thousands of clones, 78% of them appearing once. Sample: peripheral blood mononuclear cells (PBMCs), taken before the fourth cycle of nivolumab. The receptors derive from a human donor with classical Hodgkin lymphoma. Both conserved end residues are part of each CDR3. The order of the fields is CDR3 length, J gene, clone size, V gene, D gene, CDR3 DNA, CDR3 protein. The D gene is left open where the match is weak. Only some rows state a clone size, as once, few, many or a class for expanded clones.

cdr3_length: 12; j_call: TRBJ2-2; clone_size: .; v_call: TRBV28; d_call: .; cdr3_nt: TGTGCCAGCGCAGAGTCCACCGGGGAGCTGTTTTTT; cdr3_aa: CASAESTGELFF
cdr3_length: 14; j_call: TRBJ2-7; clone_size: .; v_call: TRBV9; d_call: .; cdr3_nt: TGTGCCAGCAGCGCAGGACAGCTGACCTACGAGCAGTACTTC; cdr3_aa: CASSAGQLTYEQYF
cdr3_length: 17; j_call: TRBJ1-1; clone_size: .; v_call: TRBV11-2; d_call: .; cdr3_nt: TGTGCCAGCAGCGCTAGAAAAAGGGGCTGGACCCACACTGAAGCTTTCTTT; cdr3_aa: CASSARKRGWTHTEAFF
cdr3_length: 14; j_call: TRBJ1-5; clone_size: medium-sized; v_call: TRBV7-6; d_call: .; cdr3_nt: TGTGCCAGCAGCTTATACAGTTTTGATCAGCCCCAGCATTTT; cdr3_aa: CASSLYSFDQPQHF
cdr3_length: 15; j_call: TRBJ1-3; clone_size: few; v_call: TRBV18; d_call: TRBD1; cdr3_nt: TGTGCCAGCTCCCCGGGGACAGGGTCCGGAAACACCATATATTTT; cdr3_aa: CASSPGTGSGNTIYF
cdr3_length: 16; j_call: TRBJ1-5; clone_size: once; v_call: TRBV19; d_call: .; cdr3_nt: TGTGCCAGTAGTATTGGCAGATCAATTAGCAATCAGCCCCAGCATTTT; cdr3_aa: CASSIGRSISNQPQHF
cdr3_length: 13; j_call: TRBJ1-2; clone_size: few; v_call: TRBV6-5; d_call: .; cdr3_nt: TGTGCCAGCAGTTACGAACAGGGATATGGCTACACCTTC; cdr3_aa: CASSYEQGYGYTF
cdr3_length: 14; j_call: TRBJ1-2; clone_size: .; v_call: TRBV5-1; d_call: .; cdr3_nt: TGCGCCAGCAGCCCTAAGGGGGGACTGGATGGCTACACCTTC; cdr3_aa: CASSPKGGLDGYTF
cdr3_length: 13; j_call: TRBJ2-5; clone_size: .; v_call: TRBV18; d_call: .; cdr3_nt: TGTGCCAGCTCCCCCAATACCCAAGAGACCCAGTACTTC; cdr3_aa: CASSPNTQETQYF
cdr3_length: 16; j_call: TRBJ1-1; clone_size: .; v_call: TRBV7-6; d_call: .; cdr3_nt: TGTGCCAGCAGCCCCCTGCCAGACCTCGGGAACACTGAAGCTTTCTTT; cdr3_aa: CASSPLPDLGNTEAFF
cdr3_length: 13; j_call: TRBJ2-5; clone_size: .; v_call: TRBV19; d_call: .; cdr3_nt: TGTGCCAGTAGTATTTCCAGGGAGGAGACCCAGTACTTC; cdr3_aa: CASSISREETQYF
cdr3_length: 16; j_call: TRBJ2-3; clone_size: .; v_call: TRBV7-9; d_call: .; cdr3_nt: TGTGCCAGCAGTCTTGGACAGATTACTAGCACAGATACGCAGTATTTT; cdr3_aa: CASSLGQITSTDTQYF
cdr3_length: 16; j_call: TRBJ2-6; clone_size: .; v_call: TRBV5-1; d_call: .; cdr3_nt: TGCGCCAGCAGCTTGGAGGTGCAAGCTGGGGCCAACGTCCTGACTTTC; cdr3_aa: CASSLEVQAGANVLTF
cdr3_length: 16; j_call: TRBJ1-6; clone_size: .; v_call: TRBV30; d_call: TRBD1; cdr3_nt: TGTGCCTGGAGACAGGGGTGGGGTACGGATAATTCACCCCTCCACTTT; cdr3_aa: CAWRQGWGTDNSPLHF
cdr3_length: 15; j_call: TRBJ1-1; clone_size: .; v_call: TRBV19; d_call: .; cdr3_nt: TGTGCCAGTAGTAGGGCTGTATGGGGGAACACTGAAGCTTTCTTT; cdr3_aa: CASSRAVWGNTEAFF
cdr3_length: 14; j_call: TRBJ1-2; clone_size: once; v_call: TRBV18; d_call: .; cdr3_nt: TGTGCCAGCTCACCTCCTAGTGGCACGGGCGAGCTCACCTTC; cdr3_aa: CASSPPSGTGELTF
cdr3_length: 16; j_call: TRBJ2-3; clone_size: .; v_call: TRBV21-1; d_call: .; cdr3_nt: TGTGCCAGCAGACTCTCAGGGACAGGGGTCACAGATACGCAGTATTTT; cdr3_aa: CASRLSGTGVTDTQYF
cdr3_length: 15; j_call: TRBJ1-2; clone_size: .; v_call: TRBV6-5; d_call: .; cdr3_nt: TGTGCCAGCAAAATACAGGGCGGATTTAACTATGGCTACACCTTC; cdr3_aa: CASKIQGGFNYGYTF
cdr3_length: 14; j_call: TRBJ2-7; clone_size: .; v_call: TRBV28; d_call: .; cdr3_nt: TGTGCCAGCAGTCCCCTTCTGGGTTCCTACGAGCAGTACTTC; cdr3_aa: CASSPLLGSYEQYF
cdr3_length: 15; j_call: TRBJ2-1; clone_size: .; v_call: TRBV4-3; d_call: .; cdr3_nt: TGCGCCAGCAGCTTGGCAGACCGCTCCTACAATGAGCAGTTCTTC; cdr3_aa: CASSLADRSYNEQFF
cdr3_length: 16; j_call: TRBJ2-3; clone_size: .; v_call: TRBV19; d_call: .; cdr3_nt: TGTGCCAGTAGTCTACGAGGGACGACGGGCACAGATACGCAGTATTTT; cdr3_aa: CASSLRGTTGTDTQYF
cdr3_length: 15; j_call: TRBJ2-7; clone_size: .; v_call: TRBV6-4; d_call: .; cdr3_nt: TGTGCCAGGCTACCCCGGGCCTCAGCCTCCTACGAGCAGTACTTC; cdr3_aa: CARLPRASASYEQYF
cdr3_length: 13; j_call: TRBJ2-7; clone_size: .; v_call: TRBV19; d_call: .; cdr3_nt: TGTGCCAGTAGTTTGGACATTATCTACGAGCAGTACTTC; cdr3_aa: CASSLDIIYEQYF
cdr3_length: 14; j_call: TRBJ2-3; clone_size: .; v_call: TRBV5-1; d_call: .; cdr3_nt: TGCGCCAGCAGCCCGGCGGGAATGCCAGATACGCAGTATTTT; cdr3_aa: CASSPAGMPDTQYF
cdr3_length: 13; j_call: TRBJ2-1; clone_size: .; v_call: TRBV2; d_call: TRBD1; cdr3_nt: TGTGCCAGCAAGGGGGACAGCTACAATGAGCAGTTCTTC; cdr3_aa: CASKGDSYNEQFF
cdr3_length: 15; j_call: TRBJ2-3; clone_size: .; v_call: TRBV2; d_call: .; cdr3_nt: TGTGCCAGCAGTCTCGCCTGGGGGGGCACAGATACGCAGTATTTT; cdr3_aa: CASSLAWGGTDTQYF
cdr3_length: 15; j_call: TRBJ1-1; clone_size: .; v_call: TRBV7-3; d_call: .; cdr3_nt: TGTGCCAGCAGCACAAAGAGGAGGGGAAACACTGAAGCTTTCTTT; cdr3_aa: CASSTKRRGNTEAFF
cdr3_length: 13; j_call: TRBJ2-3; clone_size: .; v_call: TRBV5-1; d_call: .; cdr3_nt: TGCGCCAGCGGTGGGCAGAGCACAGATACGCAGTATTTT; cdr3_aa: CASGGQSTDTQYF
cdr3_length: 16; j_call: TRBJ2-1; clone_size: .; v_call: TRBV19; d_call: TRBD2; cdr3_nt: TGTGCCAGTAGTGCCGGGACTAGTGGAAAAGGCAATGAGCAGTTCTTC; cdr3_aa: CASSAGTSGKGNEQFF
cdr3_length: 13; j_call: TRBJ2-5; clone_size: few; v_call: TRBV10-3; d_call: .; cdr3_nt: TGTGCCATCAGTCTACAGGGCGAAGAGACCCAGTACTTC; cdr3_aa: CAISLQGEETQYF
cdr3_length: 12; j_call: TRBJ1-1; clone_size: .; v_call: TRBV2; d_call: .; cdr3_nt: TGTGCCGGATCCGTAGGGTTAGCTGAAGCTTTCTTT; cdr3_aa: CAGSVGLAEAFF